This passage covers 23 T cell receptor beta chains from one sample sequenced in a study of post-analysis software for immune sequencing data. Unique molecular identifiers were built into the TCR beta cDNA libraries. In TCRdb, the PCR reads were re-called with MiXCR into one record per CDR3 protein. The sample lists about 430,000 distinct CDR3 sequences, more than 30% seen once, with roughly 8.2% in the top ten. Study-wide results and limits: In patients, five or six TRBV segments were more frequent than in controls, with TRBV5-6, TRBV5-1 and TRBV20-1 among them.

No cognate antigen is known for these TCRs. Sequencing was carried out using blood. These receptors came from a girl under 10 years old with multiple sclerosis.

In this sample, this clonotype turned up once. The CDR3 DNA follows: TGTGCCAGTAAGAGACTAGGGGGGGAGTCGGGGTACAATGAGCAGTTCTTC. Its translation: CASKRLGGESGYNEQFF. The V call is TRBV7-2, the J call TRBJ2-1, with D possibly TRBD2 on 7 matching bases. Per germline, CDR1 SGHTA and CDR2 FQGNSA. Between the trimmed V and J ends, which lost 9 bases and 4 bases, there was a span of 25 bases. The CDR3 spans 17 residues.

The chain links TRBV7-9 to TRBJ1-1; the D gene is possibly TRBD1 (6 bases). V was trimmed by 2 bases and J by 4 bases, leaving 14 bases between them. The CDR3 is made up of 15 amino acids. Germline V gene data show CDR1 as SEHNR and CDR2 as FQNEAQ (reference sequence). CDR3 DNA sequence: TGTGCCAGCAGCTTAACTTACAGGGTCGGCACTGAAGCTTTCTTT. Its protein is CASSLTYRVGTEAFF.

About this clonotype: A clone one base away is much larger, so this may be a read error. V usage is TRBV27 and J usage is TRBJ1-1; no clear D gene. Germline V gene sequence: CDR1 MNHEY, CDR2 SMNVEV (reference sequence). The length of the CDR3 is 13 residues. With 3 bases removed from V and 1 base from J, the gap between germline ends came to 6 bases. The CDR3 DNA reads as TGTGCCAGCAGTTTTGCAGAGAACACTGAAGCTTTCTTT. Translating it yields CASSFAENTEAFF.

The J gene is TRBJ2-7, the V gene TRBV15; TRBD1 might be the D (6 bases). The end of the DNA fits TRBJ2-5 better, so the J call may be wrong. The CDR3 has 14 residues. The germline V gene encodes CDR1 LNHNV and CDR2 YYDKDF (reference sequence). Here the CDR3 DNA reads TGTGCCACCAGCAGAGAGGACAGTAGGGTGACCCAGTACTTC. Translation gives CATSREDSRVTQYF.

CDR3: CASSESNGYNEQFF. The CDR3 DNA reads as TGCGCCAGCAGTGAGTCGAACGGATACAATGAGCAGTTCTTC. This rearrangement joins TRBV10-1 to TRBJ2-1, with no clear D. Per germline, CDR1 WNHNN and CDR2 SYGVQD (reference sequence). Trimming took off 0 bases at V and 4 bases at J, with 7 bases between the two ends. This CDR3 comprises 14 residues.

The chain has TRBV7-3 and TRBJ2-1; TRBD1 agrees at 7 bases. CDR1 and CDR2 from the germline V gene are SGHTA and FQGTGA. V shed 0 bases and J 4 bases; nucleotides not matched to a gene: 3. The CDR3 runs to 15 residues. The CDR3 loop reads CASSLTGGLYNEQFF. The CDR3 DNA is TGTGCCAGCAGCTTAACAGGGGGCTTGTACAATGAGCAGTTCTTC.

This clonotype was seen only once. This chain links TRBV6-2 or TRBV6-3 with TRBJ2-5; TRBD2 might be the D (6 bases). The CDR3 covers 13 residues. Trimming left V 8 bases short and J 5 bases short, with 15 bases between. CDR1 and CDR2 from the germline V gene are MNHEY and SVGEGT. The CDR3 sequence: CASGRLVRETQYF. CDR3 bases: TGTGCCAGCGGGCGACTAGTTCGCGAGACCCAGTACTTC.

This chain connects TRBV7-9 to TRBJ2-3; maybe TRBD1 (5 bases). The CDR3 totals 14 residues. Germline CDR1 SEHNR, CDR2 FQNEAQ (reference sequence). Trimming took 5 bases from V and 5 from J, leaving 14 bases between them. Here the CDR3 DNA reads TGTGCCAGCAGCCCACGACAGAAGCAAGATACGCAGTATTTT. Translated, it gives CASSPRQKQDTQYF.

CDR3 loop: CASSLVNSNQPQHF. CDR3 DNA: TGCGCCAGCAGCTTAGTGAATAGCAATCAGCCCCAGCATTTT. The chain joins TRBV5-1 to TRBJ1-5; no clear D. This CDR3 comprises 14 residues. Germline CDR1 and CDR2: SGHRS and YFSETQ. V was pared by 2 bases and J by 0 bases, with 6 bases between.

About this clonotype itself: A much larger clone differs from this one at a single base, so this may be a read error. The chain employs TRBV7-6 and TRBJ2-7; weak D call: TRBD2 (5 bases). The CDR3 has 14 amino acids. CDR1 is SGHVS, CDR2 FNYEAQ, per germline. The CDR3 reads CAGSPSPNYYEQYF. As DNA, the CDR3 is TGTGCCGGCAGTCCTAGCCCCAACTACTACGAGCAGTACTTC.

This clonotype was picked up many times. The rearrangement links TRBV7-8 to TRBJ2-3; 7 bases map to TRBD1. The V and J ends lost 2 bases and 6 bases, in that order; junction bases with no gene match: 11. Germline values: CDR1 SGHVS, CDR2 FQNEAQ. This CDR3 is 16 amino acids long. Written as DNA, the CDR3 is TGTGCCAGCAGCTTAATCTACAGGGGTGTTAGGGATACGCAGTATTTT. This sequence encodes CASSLIYRGVRDTQYF. The full variable domain, rest sourced from reference TRBV7-8 and TRBJ2-3, is GAGVSQSPRYKVAKRGQDVALRCDPISGHVSLFWYQQALGQGPEFLTYFQNEAQLDKSGLPSDRFFAERPEGSVSTLKIQRTQQEDSAVYLCASSLIYRGVRDTQYFGPGTRLTVL.

The chain combines TRBV15 with TRBJ1-5, with 8 positions matching TRBD1. Germline assignment: CDR1 LNHNV and CDR2 YYDKDF (reference sequence). The CDR3 runs to 19 residues. V lost 1 base and J lost 1; bases outside the gene matches: 12. The CDR3 sequence: CATSRVRTGWDGSNQPQHF. In nucleotides, the CDR3 is TGTGCCACCAGCAGAGTTCGGACAGGGTGGGACGGGAGCAATCAGCCCCAGCATTTT. The full variable domain, its missing parts supplied by reference TRBV15 and TRBJ1-5, is DAMVIQNPRYQVTQFGKPVTLSCSQTLNHNVMYWYQQKSSQAPKLLFHYYDKDFNNEADTPDNFQSRRPNTSFCFLDIRSPGLGDTAMYLCATSRVRTGWDGSNQPQHFGDGTRLSIL.

This clonotype has just a few counts. The chain uses TRBV28 and TRBJ1-2; a weak D match, TRBD1 (6 bases). Germline CDR1 reads MDHEN; CDR2 reads SYDVKM. Trimming pared 8 bases from V and 4 bases from J, leaving 17 bases between. The CDR3 is 14 residues long. CDR3 in amino acids: CASRQAPGGYGYTF. The CDR3 DNA sequence: TGTGCCAGCCGACAGGCGCCGGGTGGCTATGGCTACACCTTC.

This clonotype occurred many times. The chain employs TRBV5-1 and TRBJ2-3; D remains unclear. Trimming cost V 0 bases and J 0 bases, with 5 bases left between them. The CDR3 covers 14 residues. Germline V gives CDR1 SGHRS, CDR2 YFSETQ. The CDR3 spells CASSLVVSTDTQYF. In nucleotides, the CDR3 is TGCGCCAGCAGCTTGGTTGTCAGCACAGATACGCAGTATTTT.

The sample holds one count of this clonotype. V and J are TRBV3-1 and TRBJ2-7; 7 positions match TRBD1. CDR3 size: 15 residues. Germline CDR1 reads LGHDT; CDR2 reads YNNKEL (reference sequence). V was clipped by 1 base and J by 6 bases; unmatched bases: 9. In nucleotides, the CDR3 is TGTGCCAGCAGCCAAGGTGAGGGACAGCGTGGCGAGCAGTACTTC. Residues: CASSQGEGQRGEQYF.

The genes are TRBV5-1 and TRBJ1-1, with TRBD1 identical over 9 bases. There are 15 residues in the CDR3. After removal of 7 bases from V and 2 bases from J, the junction contained 9 bases not matched to a gene. Germline CDR1 SGHRS, CDR2 YFSETQ. The CDR3 loop is CASHSTGGANTEAFF. The CDR3 region has the DNA TGCGCCAGCCATTCGACAGGGGGGGCCAACACTGAAGCTTTCTTT. The full variable domain, its missing parts supplied by reference TRBV5-1 and TRBJ1-1, is KAGVTQTPRYLIKTRGQQVTLSCSPISGHRSVSWYQQTPGQGLQFLFEYFSETQRNKGNFPGRFSGRQFSNSRSEMNVSTLELGDSALYLCASHSTGGANTEAFFGQGTRLTVV.

The chain couples TRBV20-1 to TRBJ2-1; D not resolved. The germline V gene has CDR1 DFQATT and CDR2 SNEGSKA (reference sequence). V dropped 4 bases and J dropped 0 bases, with 13 bases sitting between them. The CDR3 length is 15 residues. In nucleotides, the CDR3 is TGCAGTGCTACACCTACTTCCAGCTCCTACAATGAGCAGTTCTTC. The encoded protein is CSATPTSSSYNEQFF.

The chain carries TRBV7-2 and TRBJ2-7; D may be TRBD1 (6 bases). In germline, CDR1 is SGHTA, CDR2 FQGNSA. V lost 1 base, J lost 0 bases, and 13 bases lay in between. CDR3 length: 16 amino acids. The CDR3 DNA reads as TGTGCCAGCAGCTTAGTAGGGGGACGGAACTCCTACGAGCAGTACTTC. Its translation: CASSLVGGRNSYEQYF.

The chain uses TRBV12-3 or TRBV12-4 and TRBJ2-1; 7 bases line up with TRBD2. There are 15 residues in the CDR3. J was trimmed by 7 bases and V by 2 bases; bases with no gene match: 8. The CDR3 reads CASSLTGGTGNEQFF. The CDR3 bases are TGTGCCAGCAGTTTAACGGGAGGAACTGGGAATGAGCAGTTCTTC.

The V call is TRBV2, the J call TRBJ2-4; maybe TRBD2 (5 bases). The germline gives CDR1 SNHLY, CDR2 FYNNEI. V was trimmed by 5 bases and J by 11 bases, leaving 19 bases between them. The CDR3 extends over 14 amino acids. DNA for the CDR3: TGTGCCAGCAGTAACCTAGGACTTGGTGACGTTCAGTACTTC. Amino acids: CASSNLGLGDVQYF.

The CDR3 reads CASNQLAGGPHYEQYF. DNA for the CDR3: TGTGCCAGCAATCAATTAGCGGGAGGGCCACACTACGAGCAGTACTTC. The rearrangement links TRBV6-5 to TRBJ2-7; 11 positions match TRBD2. The CDR3 contains 16 residues. V shed 7 bases and J 3 bases; nucleotides not matched to a gene: 11. Germline V gives CDR1 MNHEY, CDR2 SVGAGI.

This clonotype occurred once. The V gene is TRBV20-1, the J gene TRBJ2-5, with D unclear. Judging by the DNA end, TRBJ2-7 fits better; the J call may be wrong. The CDR3 is 13 amino acids. Per germline, CDR1 DFQATT and CDR2 SNEGSKA (reference sequence). The CDR3 sequence is CSAVLGQSDEQYF. The CDR3 DNA reads as TGCAGTGCTGTTCTAGGGCAGTCTGACGAGCAGTACTTC.

This clonotype turned up a few times. CDR3 loop: CATSKGRGDGDTQYF. The CDR3 DNA reads TGTGCCACCAGCAAGGGTAGGGGAGATGGAGATACGCAGTATTTT. The rearrangement links TRBV15 to TRBJ2-3, with D perhaps given as TRBD1 or TRBD2 (5 bases each). Germline values: CDR1 LNHNV, CDR2 YYDKDF (reference sequence). The CDR3 is 15 residues long. V dropped 4 bases and J dropped 5 bases, with 16 bases sitting between them.